This T cell receptor (beta chain) stems from a study of blood T cell repertoires in COVID-19. Study in general: Both acute and convalescent COVID-19 samples were obtained from the United States, Italy and Spain.

Germline V gene data show CDR1 as SGHTA and CDR2 as FQGNSA. This CDR3 comprises 17 residues. The trim removed 1 base at V and 5 bases at J, leaving 9 bases unmatched. TCRdb's table, derived via immunoSEQ multiplex PCR, lists solely in-frame clones and lacks some. The sample contains over 55,000 clones, 80% to 95% of which appear only once. Specimen: peripheral blood. The sequence came from a man between 60 and 75 years old with acute or convalescent COVID-19. The chain uses TRBV7-2 and TRBJ2-2, with 8 bases identical to TRBD2. As DNA, the CDR3 is TGTGCCAGCAGCTTAGAGTTCGCGACTAGCGAAACCGGGGAGCTGTTTTTT. This codes for CASSLEFATSETGELFF.